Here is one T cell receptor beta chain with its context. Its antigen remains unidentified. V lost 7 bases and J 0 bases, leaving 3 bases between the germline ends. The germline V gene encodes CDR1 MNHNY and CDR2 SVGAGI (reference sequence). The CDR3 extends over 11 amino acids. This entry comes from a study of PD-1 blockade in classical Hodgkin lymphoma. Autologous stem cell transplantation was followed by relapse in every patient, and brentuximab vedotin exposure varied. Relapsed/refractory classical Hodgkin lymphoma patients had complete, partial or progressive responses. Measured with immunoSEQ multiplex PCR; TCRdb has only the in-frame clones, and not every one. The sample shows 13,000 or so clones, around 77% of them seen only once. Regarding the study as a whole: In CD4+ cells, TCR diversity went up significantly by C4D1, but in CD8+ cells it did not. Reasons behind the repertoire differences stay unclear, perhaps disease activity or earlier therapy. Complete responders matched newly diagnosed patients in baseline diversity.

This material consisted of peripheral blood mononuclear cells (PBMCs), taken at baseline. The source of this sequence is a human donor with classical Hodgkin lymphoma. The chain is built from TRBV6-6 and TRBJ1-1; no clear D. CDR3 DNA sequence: TGTGCCAGCACTCTGAACACTGAAGCTTTCTTT. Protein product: CASTLNTEAFF.